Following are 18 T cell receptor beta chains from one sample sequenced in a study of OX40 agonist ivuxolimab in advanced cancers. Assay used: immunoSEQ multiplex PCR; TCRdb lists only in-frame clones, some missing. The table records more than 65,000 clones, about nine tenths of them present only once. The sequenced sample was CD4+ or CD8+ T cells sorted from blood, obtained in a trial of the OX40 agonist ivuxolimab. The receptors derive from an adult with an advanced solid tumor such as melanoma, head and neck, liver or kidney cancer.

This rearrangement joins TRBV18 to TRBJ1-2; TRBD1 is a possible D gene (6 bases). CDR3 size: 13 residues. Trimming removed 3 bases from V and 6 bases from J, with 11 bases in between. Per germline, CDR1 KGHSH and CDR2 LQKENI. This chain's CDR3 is CASSPGAGDGYTF. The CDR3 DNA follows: TGTGCCAGCTCACCGGGGGCGGGAGATGGCTACACCTTC.

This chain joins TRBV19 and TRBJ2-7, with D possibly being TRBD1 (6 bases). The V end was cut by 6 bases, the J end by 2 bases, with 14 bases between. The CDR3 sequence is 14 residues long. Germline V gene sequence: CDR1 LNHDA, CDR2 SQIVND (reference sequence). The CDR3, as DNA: TGTGCCAGTAGCAATACAGGGACGACCTACGAGCAGTACTTC. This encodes CASSNTGTTYEQYF.

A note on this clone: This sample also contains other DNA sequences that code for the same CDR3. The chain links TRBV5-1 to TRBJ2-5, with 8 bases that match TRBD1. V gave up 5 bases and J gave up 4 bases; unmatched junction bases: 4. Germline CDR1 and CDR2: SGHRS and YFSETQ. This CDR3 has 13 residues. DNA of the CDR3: TGCGCCAGCAGTGGACAGGGCGGAGAGACCCAGTACTTC. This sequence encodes CASSGQGGETQYF. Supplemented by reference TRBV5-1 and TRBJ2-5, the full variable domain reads KAGVTQTPRYLIKTRGQQVTLSCSPISGHRSVSWYQQTPGQGLQFLFEYFSETQRNKGNFPGRFSGRQFSNSRSEMNVSTLELGDSALYLCASSGQGGETQYFGPGTRLLVL.

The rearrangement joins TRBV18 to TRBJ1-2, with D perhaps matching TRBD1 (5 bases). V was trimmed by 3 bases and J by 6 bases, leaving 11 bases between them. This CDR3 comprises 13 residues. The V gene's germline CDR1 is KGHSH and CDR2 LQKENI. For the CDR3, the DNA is TGTGCCAGCTCACCGGGGCAAAGCGATGGCTACACCTTC. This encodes CASSPGQSDGYTF.

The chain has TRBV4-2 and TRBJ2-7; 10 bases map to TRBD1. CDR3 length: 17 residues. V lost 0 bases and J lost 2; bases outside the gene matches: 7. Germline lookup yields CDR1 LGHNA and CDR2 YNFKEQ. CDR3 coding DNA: TGTGCCAGCAGCCAAGATATAGGACAGGGGGGGACCTACGAGCAGTACTTC. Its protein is CASSQDIGQGGTYEQYF.

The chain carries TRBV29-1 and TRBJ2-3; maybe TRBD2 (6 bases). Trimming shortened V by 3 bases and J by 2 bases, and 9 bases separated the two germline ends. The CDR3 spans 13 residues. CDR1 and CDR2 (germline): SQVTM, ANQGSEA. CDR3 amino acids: CSVDRGTTDTQYF. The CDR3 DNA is TGCAGCGTTGACCGGGGGACCACAGATACGCAGTATTTT.

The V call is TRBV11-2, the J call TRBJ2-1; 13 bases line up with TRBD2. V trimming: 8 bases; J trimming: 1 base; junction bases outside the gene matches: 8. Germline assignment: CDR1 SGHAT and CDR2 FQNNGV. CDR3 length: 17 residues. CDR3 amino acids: CASGGTSGDLSYNEQFF. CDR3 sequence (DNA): TGTGCCAGCGGCGGGACTAGCGGGGACCTGTCCTACAATGAGCAGTTCTTC.

CDR3 DNA sequence: TGTGCCAGCAGTTTAGACAGGGTGAGGAATGAAGCTTTCTTT. Translation: CASSLDRVRNEAFF. J is TRBJ1-1 and V is TRBV28, with 7 bases identical to TRBD1. Germline V gene data show CDR1 as MDHEN and CDR2 as SYDVKM. The CDR3 has 14 amino acids. Unmatched junction bases numbered 7, after V lost 2 bases and J lost 7 bases.

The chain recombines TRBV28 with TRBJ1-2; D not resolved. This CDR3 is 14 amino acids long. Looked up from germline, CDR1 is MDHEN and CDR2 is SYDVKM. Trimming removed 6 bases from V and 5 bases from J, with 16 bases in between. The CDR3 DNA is TGTGCCAGCAGCAGGACCGAGAAAGGGTATGGCTACACCTTC. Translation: CASSRTEKGYGYTF.

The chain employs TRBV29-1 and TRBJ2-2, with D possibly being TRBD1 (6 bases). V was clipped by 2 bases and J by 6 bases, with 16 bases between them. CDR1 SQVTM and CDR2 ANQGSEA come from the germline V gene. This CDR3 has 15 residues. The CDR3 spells CSVETGSRPAGELFF. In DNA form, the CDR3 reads TGCAGCGTTGAAACAGGGAGCCGTCCGGCCGGGGAGCTGTTTTTT.

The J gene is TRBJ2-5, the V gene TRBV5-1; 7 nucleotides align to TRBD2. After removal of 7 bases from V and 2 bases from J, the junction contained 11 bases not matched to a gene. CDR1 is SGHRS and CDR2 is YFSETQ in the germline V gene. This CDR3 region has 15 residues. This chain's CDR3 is CASSLSGAGQETQYF. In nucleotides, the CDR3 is TGCGCCAGCTCCCTTTCTGGAGCGGGGCAAGAGACCCAGTACTTC.

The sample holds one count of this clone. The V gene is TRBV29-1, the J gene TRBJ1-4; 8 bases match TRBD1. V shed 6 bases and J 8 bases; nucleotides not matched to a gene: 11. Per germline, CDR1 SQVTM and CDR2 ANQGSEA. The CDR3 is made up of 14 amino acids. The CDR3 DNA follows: TGCAGCGTCACTTTACAGGGGGATTGGGAAAAACTGTTTTTT. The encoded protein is CSVTLQGDWEKLFF.

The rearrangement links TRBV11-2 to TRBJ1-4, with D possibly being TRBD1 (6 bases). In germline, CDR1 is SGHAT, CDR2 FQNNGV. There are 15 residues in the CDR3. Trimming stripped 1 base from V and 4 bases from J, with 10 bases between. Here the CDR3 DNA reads TGTGCCAGCAGCTTAGGGACAGTTGGTAATGAAAAACTGTTTTTT. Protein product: CASSLGTVGNEKLFF.

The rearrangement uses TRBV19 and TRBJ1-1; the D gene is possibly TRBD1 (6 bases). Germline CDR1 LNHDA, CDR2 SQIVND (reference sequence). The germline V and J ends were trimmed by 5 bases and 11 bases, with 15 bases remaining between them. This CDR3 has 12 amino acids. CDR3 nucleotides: TGTGCCAGTAGTCAGACGGGACATTTCGCTTTCTTT. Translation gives CASSQTGHFAFF.

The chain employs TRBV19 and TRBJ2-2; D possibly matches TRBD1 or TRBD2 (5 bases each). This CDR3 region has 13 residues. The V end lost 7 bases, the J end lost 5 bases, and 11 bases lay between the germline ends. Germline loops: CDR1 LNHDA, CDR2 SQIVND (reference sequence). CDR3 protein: CASNRGGTGELFF. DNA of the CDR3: TGTGCCAGTAATCGGGGCGGAACCGGGGAGCTGTTTTTT. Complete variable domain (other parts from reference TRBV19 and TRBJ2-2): DGGITQSPKYLFRKEGQNVTLSCEQNLNHDAMYWYRQDPGQGLRLIYYSQIVNDFQKGDIAEGYSVSREKKESFPLTVTSAQKNPTAFYLCASNRGGTGELFFGEGSRLTVL.

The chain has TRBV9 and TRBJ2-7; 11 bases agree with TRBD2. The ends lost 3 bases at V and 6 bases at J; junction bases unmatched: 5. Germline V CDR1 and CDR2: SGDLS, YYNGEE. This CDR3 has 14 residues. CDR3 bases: TGTGCCAGCAGCGACCTAGCGGGGGGTGGCGAGCAGTACTTC. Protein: CASSDLAGGGEQYF.

The CDR3 loop is CARSPGKGCYGYTF. The CDR3 region has the DNA TGTGCCAGAAGCCCTGGAAAGGGATGCTATGGCTACACCTTC. The chain employs TRBV5-3 and TRBJ1-2; D is unresolved. TRBV5-3 is placed among ORFs of uncertain function. The CDR3 totals 14 residues. Trimming cost V 4 bases and J 4 bases, with 14 bases left between them.

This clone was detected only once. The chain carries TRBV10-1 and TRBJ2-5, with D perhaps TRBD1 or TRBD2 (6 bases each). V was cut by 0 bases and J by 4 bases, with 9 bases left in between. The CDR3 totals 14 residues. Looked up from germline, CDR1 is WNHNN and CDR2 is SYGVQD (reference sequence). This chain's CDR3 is CASSESGGRETQYF. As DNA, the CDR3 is TGCGCCAGCAGTGAGTCGGGGGGCCGAGAGACCCAGTACTTC.